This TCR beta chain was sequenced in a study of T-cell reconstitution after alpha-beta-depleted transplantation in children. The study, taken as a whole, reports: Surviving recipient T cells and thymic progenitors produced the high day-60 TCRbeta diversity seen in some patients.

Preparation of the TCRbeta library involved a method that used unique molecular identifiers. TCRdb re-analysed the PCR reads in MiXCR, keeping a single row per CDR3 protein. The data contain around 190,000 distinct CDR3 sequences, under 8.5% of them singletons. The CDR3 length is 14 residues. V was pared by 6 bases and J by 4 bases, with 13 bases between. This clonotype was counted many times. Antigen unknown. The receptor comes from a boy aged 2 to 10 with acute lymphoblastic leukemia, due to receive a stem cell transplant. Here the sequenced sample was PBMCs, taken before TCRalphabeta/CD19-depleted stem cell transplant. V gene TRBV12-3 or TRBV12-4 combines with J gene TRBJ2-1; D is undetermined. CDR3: CASSPDHTYNEQFF. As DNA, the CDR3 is TGTGCCAGCAGCCCCGACCATACATACAATGAGCAGTTCTTC.